This TCR beta chain was recovered during a study of T cell responses to AZD1222 COVID-19 vaccine. About the research overall: Pooled in the analysis were second doses at about 4 or about 12 weeks. Study findings and constraints: Donors were mostly white British, more females; clonal diversity possibly underestimated. At baseline, just five or six AZD1222 recipients tested seropositive.

In germline, CDR1 is LNHDA, CDR2 SQIVND (reference sequence). This CDR3 is 16 amino acids long. Deletions cut 8 bases from V and 8 bases from J, with 27 bases between. About this clone: Its cognate antigen is unknown.

The table came from immunoSEQ multiplex PCR; TCRdb's copy has only in-frame clones and leaves some out. This table has roughly 150,000 clones, roughly 92% appearing once. Source: peripheral blood, taken on day 0 of AZD1222 vaccination. The chain recombines TRBV19 with TRBJ1-1; the D is unclear. This receptor was identified in an adult in good health. The CDR3 DNA sequence: TGTGCCAGTCCAATCCTGGACGGCGTCCTGAGTTCGGAAGCTTTCTTT. Residues: CASPILDGVLSSEAFF. The complete variable domain, with remaining parts taken from reference TRBV19 and TRBJ1-1, reads DGGITQSPKYLFRKEGQNVTLSCEQNLNHDAMYWYRQDPGQGLRLIYYSQIVNDFQKGDIAEGYSVSREKKESFPLTVTSAQKNPTAFYLCASPILDGVLSSEAFFGQGTRLTVV.